This TCR beta chain was found in a study of blood T cell repertoires in COVID-19. Clones were read by immunoSEQ multiplex PCR, and TCRdb kept only the in-frame ones, dropping some. Of a few hundred thousand clones listed, approximately 92% were seen once; the top ten hold approximately 2.6%. Germline loops: CDR1 SGHRS, CDR2 YFSETQ. This CDR3 is 19 amino acids long. The ends were cut back, 3 bases at V and 5 bases at J, with 29 bases in the middle. The J gene is TRBJ1-1, the V gene TRBV5-1, with D perhaps matching TRBD1 (6 bases). The sample comprised peripheral blood. The TCR originated in a person in their late teens or twenties with COVID-19, enrolled during active disease. CDR3 sequence: CASSWGFADPGQRGTEAFF. The CDR3 DNA follows: TGCGCCAGCAGCTGGGGGTTTGCGGATCCTGGACAGCGCGGGACTGAAGCTTTCTTT.